A single sample gave rise to the 16 T cell receptor beta chains below, sequenced in a study of monozygotic twins with inflammatory bowel disease. TCRdb reprocessed the 5' RACE reads and reports one entry per CDR3 protein, with no DNA. Its table lists a few hundred thousand distinct CDR3 sequences. Sequenced material: blood. The origin of the receptors is a human donor with ulcerative colitis or Crohn's disease, or a healthy co-twin of an affected twin (not recorded which).

V usage is TRBV7-6 and J usage is TRBJ1-2. The CDR3 totals 13 residues. From germline, CDR1 is SGHVS and CDR2 FNYEAQ. CDR3 amino acids: CASSSPEDYGYTF.

The V call is TRBV4-3, the J call TRBJ2-7; the TRBD1 assignment by TCRdb is unverifiable without DNA. Germline lookup yields CDR1 LGHNA and CDR2 YSLEER. CDR3 length: 16 residues. CDR3 protein: CASSQDPGTGGYEQYF.

The chain recombines TRBV3-1 with TRBJ1-6; TCRdb calls TRBD1, which cannot be checked without DNA. The V gene's germline CDR1 is LGHDT and CDR2 YNNKEL (reference sequence). This CDR3 spans 16 amino acids. The CDR3: CASSQVWGIYNSPLHF.

J is TRBJ2-7 and V is TRBV7-9. Germline assignment: CDR1 SEHNR and CDR2 FQNEAQ (reference sequence). This CDR3 contains 11 residues. The CDR3 reads CASSPEYEQYF.

The V call is TRBV12-3 or TRBV12-4, the J call TRBJ1-2. The length of the CDR3 is 13 residues. CDR3 sequence: CASSLRTFYGYTF.

Here the CDR3 reads CASSSGLPGSSPLHF. The gene calls are TRBV7-9 and TRBJ1-6. This CDR3 has 15 residues. The germline gives CDR1 SEHNR, CDR2 FQNEAQ (reference sequence).

This chain connects TRBV6-5 to TRBJ2-7; the D gene TCRdb calls, TRBD2, cannot be checked with no DNA. Germline loops: CDR1 MNHEY, CDR2 SVGAGI. This CDR3 region has 13 residues. This CDR3 reads CASNRAGSYEQYF.

V usage is TRBV7-9 and J usage is TRBJ1-2; TCRdb returns TRBD1, unconfirmable since there is no DNA. Germline CDR1 and CDR2: SEHNR and FQNEAQ (reference sequence). CDR3 length equals 16 residues. This CDR3 reads CASSPPRARGVGGYTF.

V usage is TRBV6-2 or TRBV6-3 and J usage is TRBJ2-1; TCRdb returns TRBD1, unconfirmable since there is no DNA. The CDR3 length is 15 residues. CDR1 is MNHEY, CDR2 SVGEGT, per germline. The chain's CDR3 is CASSNAQGVNNEQFF.

The CDR3: CASSSNQGSNQPQHF. The V gene is TRBV7-2, the J gene TRBJ1-5; TCRdb picks TRBD1, but there is no DNA to check that call. CDR1 and CDR2 (germline): SGHTA, FQGNSA. This CDR3 spans 15 amino acids.

V gene TRBV6-1 combines with J gene TRBJ2-7; TCRdb's D call of TRBD1 is untestable without DNA. The CDR3 loop spans 16 amino acids. Germline CDR1 MNHNS, CDR2 SASEGT. This CDR3 reads CASSRRGAGGSYEQYF.

The genes are TRBV5-6 and TRBJ2-7. Per germline, CDR1 SGHDT and CDR2 YYEEEE. This CDR3 spans 14 amino acids. The CDR3 sequence is CASMLDRSSYEQYF.

V is TRBV27 and J is TRBJ2-7; without DNA, the TCRdb call of TRBD1 cannot be checked. The CDR3 extends over 15 amino acids. Germline lookup yields CDR1 MNHEY and CDR2 SMNVEV (reference sequence). CDR3 region: CASSPFGQGRGEQYF.

CDR3 region: CASSYRGGMNTEAFF. The V call is TRBV6-5, the J call TRBJ1-1; TCRdb's D call, TRBD1, is unchecked because there is no DNA. The CDR3 consists of 15 residues. Per germline, CDR1 MNHEY and CDR2 SVGAGI.

J is TRBJ2-6 and V is TRBV4-3; TCRdb's D gene call, TRBD1, goes unchecked for lack of DNA. Germline V CDR1 and CDR2: LGHNA, YSLEER. This CDR3 has 16 amino acids. CDR3 sequence: CASSQGTGSGANVLTF.

The V call is TRBV5-1, the J call TRBJ2-7; the TRBD1 assignment by TCRdb is unverifiable without DNA. The germline V gene encodes CDR1 SGHRS and CDR2 YFSETQ. CDR3 length: 17 residues. CDR3 protein: CASSLAPGQARTFEQYF.